The 24 T cell receptor beta chains below come from one sample, sequenced in a study of graft-versus-host responses after intestinal transplantation. Profiled with immunoSEQ multiplex PCR; TCRdb holds only in-frame clones, not every one. The sample shows fewer than 45,000 clones, about 90% of them seen only once. Sequences were derived from PBMCs, sampled roughly 300 days after intestinal transplant. All receptors derive from a human patient who received an intestinal transplant, so some T cells may come from the graft donor.

This chain uses TRBV5-4 with TRBJ2-2; D unclear. The V and J ends lost 3 bases and 5 bases respectively, with 5 bases between them. Germline V gene data show CDR1 as SGHNT and CDR2 as YYREEE (reference sequence). The CDR3 loop spans 12 amino acids. The CDR3 here is CASSSWTGELFF. CDR3 sequence (DNA): TGTGCCAGCAGCTCCTGGACCGGGGAGCTGTTTTTT. The full variable domain, rest sourced from reference TRBV5-4 and TRBJ2-2, is ETGVTQSPTHLIKTRGQQVTLRCSSQSGHNTVSWYQQALGQGPQFIFQYYREEENGRGNFPPRFSGLQFPNYSSELNVNALELDDSALYLCASSSWTGELFFGEGSRLTVL.

The J gene is TRBJ1-5, the V gene TRBV7-2; D gene uncertain. Trimming took off 1 base at V and 10 bases at J, with 14 bases between the two ends. The CDR3 loop spans 14 amino acids. Germline CDR1 SGHTA, CDR2 FQGNSA. The CDR3 DNA is TGTGCCAGCAGCTTAGATCTGTTGGCGCCCCCCCAGCATTTT. Translation: CASSLDLLAPPQHF.

V and J are TRBV9 and TRBJ2-1; maybe TRBD2 (6 bases). The CDR3 consists of 17 residues. Looked up from germline, CDR1 is SGDLS and CDR2 is YYNGEE. The germline V and J ends were trimmed by 0 bases and 8 bases, with 21 bases remaining between them. This chain's CDR3 is CASSVAGRRGGTDEQFF. As DNA, the CDR3 is TGTGCCAGCAGCGTAGCCGGGCGACGCGGCGGGACTGATGAGCAGTTCTTC.

This chain links TRBV18 with TRBJ2-7, with D hard to call. The length of the CDR3 is 15 residues. V was shortened by 1 base and J by 0 bases, with 10 bases between the two germline ends. CDR1 and CDR2 (germline): KGHSH, LQKENI. Here the CDR3 reads CASSPQPSGSYEQYF. The CDR3 DNA follows: TGTGCCAGCTCACCACAGCCGTCCGGCTCCTACGAGCAGTACTTC.

This chain links TRBV5-1 with TRBJ1-5, with TRBD1 matching 7 bases. Looked up from germline, CDR1 is SGHRS and CDR2 is YFSETQ. The ends lost 6 bases at V and 4 bases at J; junction bases unmatched: 16. The CDR3 spans 17 residues. The CDR3 DNA reads TGCGCCAGCACGAGTCTCCCCGGGACAGCATTAAATCAGCCCCAGCATTTT. This encodes CASTSLPGTALNQPQHF.

This clone was detected a few times. The V and J genes are TRBV29-1 and TRBJ1-5; D gene ambiguous. Trimming took 6 bases from V and 3 from J, leaving 12 bases between them. Looked up from germline, CDR1 is SQVTM and CDR2 is ANQGSEA. CDR3 size: 13 residues. The CDR3 sequence is CSVSSRDNQPQHF. As DNA, the CDR3 is TGCAGCGTATCCTCGAGGGACAATCAGCCCCAGCATTTT.

The J gene is TRBJ1-2, the V gene TRBV28; 7 bases are a match to TRBD1. The CDR3 consists of 13 residues. Per germline, CDR1 MDHEN and CDR2 SYDVKM. V lost 6 bases to trimming and J lost 4 bases; unmatched junction nucleotides: 5. The CDR3 bases are TGTGCCAGCAGATCGGACAGGCTCTATGGCTACACCTTC. Its protein is CASRSDRLYGYTF.

The chain combines TRBV6-5 with TRBJ1-2, with a weak D call TRBD1 (5 bases). Trimming cost V 5 bases and J 5 bases, with 15 bases left between them. Germline CDR1 MNHEY, CDR2 SVGAGI. The CDR3 spans 14 residues. Here the CDR3 reads CASSRQGIEYGYTF. The CDR3 region has the DNA TGTGCCAGCAGTCGTCAGGGTATTGAGTATGGCTACACCTTC.

The chain employs TRBV28 and TRBJ2-2; TRBD2 is a possible D gene (7 bases). Trimming stripped 10 bases from V and 3 bases from J, with 15 bases between. The CDR3 loop spans 14 amino acids. The germline V gene encodes CDR1 MDHEN and CDR2 SYDVKM. In nucleotides, the CDR3 is TGTGCCACCCGGAGGGGGGGTTACACCGGGGAGCTGTTTTTT. Translated: CATRRGGYTGELFF.

Note on this clone: The same CDR3 arises from other DNA sequences in this sample as well. DNA of the CDR3: TGTGCCTGGAGGGGGAGAAACACTGAAGCTTTCTTT. This encodes CAWRGRNTEAFF. V usage is TRBV30 and J usage is TRBJ1-1, with D unclear. The V gene's germline CDR1 is GTSNPN and CDR2 SVGIG (reference sequence). The CDR3 length is 12 residues. Trimming took off 3 bases at V and 2 bases at J, with 7 bases between the two ends.

The chain combines TRBV5-1 with TRBJ1-1; D is unclear. The CDR3 totals 13 residues. Per germline, CDR1 SGHRS and CDR2 YFSETQ. V was clipped by 4 bases and J by 1 base, with 8 bases between them. CDR3 loop: CASSRKGNTEAFF. The CDR3, as DNA: TGCGCCAGCAGCCGAAAGGGGAACACTGAAGCTTTCTTT.

The J gene is TRBJ2-7, the V gene TRBV18; TRBD1 matches at 12 bases. The CDR3 loop spans 14 amino acids. The germline CDR1 and CDR2 sequences are KGHSH and LQKENI. V trimming: 4 bases; J trimming: 5 bases; junction bases outside the gene matches: 3. CDR3 residues: CASSLGTGGDEQYF. The CDR3 DNA sequence: TGTGCCAGCTCACTCGGGACAGGGGGCGACGAGCAGTACTTC. The variable domain in full, completed from reference TRBV18 and TRBJ2-7, reads NAGVMQNPRHLVRRRGQEARLRCSPMKGHSHVYWYRQLPEEGLKFMVYLQKENIIDESGMPKERFSAEFPKEGPSILRIQQVVRGDSAAYFCASSLGTGGDEQYFGPGTRLTVT.

This clone was picked up one time. The rearrangement uses TRBV5-6 and TRBJ2-2; D is possibly TRBD2 (5 bases). Per the germline V gene, CDR1 is SGHDT and CDR2 is YYEEEE. This CDR3 is built from 18 residues. V lost 0 bases and J 2 bases, leaving 17 bases between the germline ends. DNA for the CDR3: TGTGCCAGCAGCTTGGCCCGTGCTAGCCCTAAAAACACCGGGGAGCTGTTTTTT. Its protein is CASSLARASPKNTGELFF.

The J gene is TRBJ2-2, the V gene TRBV27; 7 bases map to TRBD1. V shed 4 bases and J 4 bases; nucleotides not matched to a gene: 3. This CDR3 comprises 14 residues. Germline V gene data show CDR1 as MNHEY and CDR2 as SMNVEV (reference sequence). The CDR3 bases are TGTGCCAGCAGTTCAGACAGGGTCACCGGGGAGCTGTTTTTT. Protein: CASSSDRVTGELFF.

The rearrangement joins TRBV4-2 to TRBJ2-3; the match to TRBD2 covers 9 bases. The CDR3 sequence is 16 residues long. Trimming at V came to 2 bases and at J to 4 bases, leaving 7 bases not matched to a gene. CDR1 is LGHNA and CDR2 is YNFKEQ in the germline V gene. CDR3 DNA sequence: TGTGCCAGCAGCCAACAACGGACTAGCGCCTCAGATACGCAGTATTTT. Protein sequence: CASSQQRTSASDTQYF.

As DNA, the CDR3 is TGTGCCAGCTCACCAGAGGGAGGAGTGGCGGGCTACACCTTC. Its translation: CASSPEGGVAGYTF. This chain uses TRBV18 with TRBJ1-2; D is unclear. Germline V lookup: CDR1 KGHSH, CDR2 LQKENI. This CDR3 region has 14 residues. The V end was cut by 2 bases, the J end by 8 bases, with 15 bases between.

V and J are TRBV9 and TRBJ2-5, with 8 bases identical to TRBD1. V gave up 3 bases and J gave up 5 bases; unmatched junction bases: 6. Germline V lookup: CDR1 SGDLS, CDR2 YYNGEE. This CDR3 is 14 amino acids long. The CDR3 DNA sequence: TGTGCCAGCAGCGGCCCGCGACAGGGGGAGACCCAGTACTTC. Amino acids: CASSGPRQGETQYF.

This clone was counted a single time. The rearrangement joins TRBV19 to TRBJ2-7, with a possible D match to TRBD2 (6 bases). The CDR3 contains 14 residues. Germline values: CDR1 LNHDA, CDR2 SQIVND (reference sequence). V gave up 10 bases and J gave up 3 bases, with 19 bases separating them. The chain's CDR3 is CATSRGGSLYEQYF. The CDR3 DNA sequence: TGTGCCACCTCGCGGGGTGGTTCCCTCTACGAGCAGTACTTC.

The gene calls are TRBV28 and TRBJ2-1; TRBD2 agrees at 11 bases. With V trimmed by 5 bases and J by 5 bases, 5 bases remained unmatched. The CDR3 runs 15 residues. Germline V lookup: CDR1 MDHEN, CDR2 SYDVKM. CDR3: CASSRSGRANNEQFF. As DNA, the CDR3 is TGTGCCAGCAGTCGTAGCGGGAGGGCTAACAATGAGCAGTTCTTC.

J is TRBJ2-7 and V is TRBV30; weak D call: TRBD1 (6 bases). V lost 4 bases to trimming and J lost 4 bases, with 14 bases between them. The CDR3 has 13 amino acids. Germline CDR1 reads GTSNPN; CDR2 reads SVGIG (reference sequence). The CDR3 DNA reads TGTGCCTGGAAGGAAACAGGGTTGTACGAGCAGTACTTC. It is translated as CAWKETGLYEQYF.

This chain connects TRBV21-1 to TRBJ2-3; TRBD1, as called in the table, went unchecked against the DNA. TRBV21-1 is given as a pseudogene. The CDR3 is 20 amino acids. The CDR3 nucleotides read TGTGCCAGCAGCAAGGGGGAAGGGACAGGGTATTTTGGGAGCACAGATACGCAGTATTTT. It encodes CASSKGEGTGYFGSTDTQYF.

The rearrangement links TRBV28 to TRBJ2-1; tentative D call: TRBD1 (6 bases). The CDR3 extends over 15 amino acids. V was trimmed by 4 bases and J by 5 bases, leaving 15 bases between them. CDR1 and CDR2 (germline): MDHEN, SYDVKM. This CDR3 reads CASSWGPTGNNEQFF. Written as DNA, the CDR3 is TGTGCCAGCAGTTGGGGGCCTACGGGGAACAATGAGCAGTTCTTC. Supplemented by reference TRBV28 and TRBJ2-1, the full variable domain reads DVKVTQSSRYLVKRTGEKVFLECVQDMDHENMFWYRQDPGLGLRLIYFSYDVKMKEKGDIPEGYSVSREKKERFSLILESASTNQTSMYLCASSWGPTGNNEQFFGPGTRLTVL.

This chain links TRBV7-8 with TRBJ2-5; 7 bases fit TRBD2. CDR3 length equals 16 residues. V lost 6 bases and J lost 5; bases outside the gene matches: 15. Germline CDR1 reads SGHVS; CDR2 reads FQNEAQ. CDR3 sequence: CASSFSPGGAMETQYF. CDR3 bases: TGTGCCAGCAGTTTTTCCCCGGGAGGAGCGATGGAGACCCAGTACTTC. Full variable domain (rest looked up from reference TRBV7-8 and TRBJ2-5): GAGVSQSPRYKVAKRGQDVALRCDPISGHVSLFWYQQALGQGPEFLTYFQNEAQLDKSGLPSDRFFAERPEGSVSTLKIQRTQQEDSAVYLCASSFSPGGAMETQYFGPGTRLLVL.

The rearrangement links TRBV28 to TRBJ2-1, with TRBD2 matching 12 bases. Germline CDR1 reads MDHEN; CDR2 reads SYDVKM. The CDR3 is 14 amino acids. Trimming took 7 bases from V and 7 from J; bases not matched to a gene: 5. CDR3 sequence reads: CASTTLAGGNEQFF. In nucleotides, the CDR3 is TGTGCCAGCACCACACTAGCGGGAGGTAATGAGCAGTTCTTC. Together with reference TRBV28 and TRBJ2-1, the CDR3 gives the full variable domain: DVKVTQSSRYLVKRTGEKVFLECVQDMDHENMFWYRQDPGLGLRLIYFSYDVKMKEKGDIPEGYSVSREKKERFSLILESASTNQTSMYLCASTTLAGGNEQFFGPGTRLTVL.